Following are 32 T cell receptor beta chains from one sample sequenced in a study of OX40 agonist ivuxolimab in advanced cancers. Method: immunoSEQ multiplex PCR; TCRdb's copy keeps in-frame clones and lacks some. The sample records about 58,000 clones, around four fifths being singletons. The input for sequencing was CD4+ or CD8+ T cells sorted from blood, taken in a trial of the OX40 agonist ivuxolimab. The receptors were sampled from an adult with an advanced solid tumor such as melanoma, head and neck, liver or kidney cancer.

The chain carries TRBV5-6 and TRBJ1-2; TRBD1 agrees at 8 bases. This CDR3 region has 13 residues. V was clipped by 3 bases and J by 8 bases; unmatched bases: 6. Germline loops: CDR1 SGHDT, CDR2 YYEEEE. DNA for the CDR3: TGTGCCAGCAGCTCCGACAGGGGATGGGGCTACACCTTC. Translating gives CASSSDRGWGYTF.

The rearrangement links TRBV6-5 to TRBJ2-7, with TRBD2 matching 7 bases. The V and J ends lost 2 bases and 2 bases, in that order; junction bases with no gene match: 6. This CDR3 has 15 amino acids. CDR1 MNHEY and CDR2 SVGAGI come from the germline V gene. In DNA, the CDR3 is TGTGCCAGCAGTTACGGCGGGGGATTAACCTACGAGCAGTACTTC. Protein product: CASSYGGGLTYEQYF.

This CDR3 is CASSPQAGGKETQYF. CDR3 in DNA: TGTGCCAGCAGCCCGCAAGCGGGAGGTAAAGAGACCCAGTACTTC. The V gene is TRBV7-9, the J gene TRBJ2-5; TRBD2 matches at 9 bases. Looked up from germline, CDR1 is SEHNR and CDR2 is FQNEAQ (reference sequence). The CDR3 has 15 residues. V dropped 5 bases and J dropped 3; count of bases not matched to a gene: 7.

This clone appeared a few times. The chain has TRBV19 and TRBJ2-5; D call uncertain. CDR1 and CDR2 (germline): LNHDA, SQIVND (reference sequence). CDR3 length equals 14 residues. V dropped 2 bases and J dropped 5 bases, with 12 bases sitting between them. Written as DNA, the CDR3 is TGTGCCAGTAGTATAAACCCGTTAGATGAGACCCAGTACTTC. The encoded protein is CASSINPLDETQYF.

This chain's CDR3 is CAISPGQGAIGYTF. DNA of the CDR3: TGTGCCATCAGCCCGGGACAGGGGGCGATTGGCTACACCTTC. J is TRBJ1-2 and V is TRBV10-3; 12 bases map to TRBD1. The CDR3 contains 14 residues. V dropped 6 bases and J dropped 7; count of bases not matched to a gene: 6. Germline CDR1 is ENHRY and CDR2 is SYGVKD.

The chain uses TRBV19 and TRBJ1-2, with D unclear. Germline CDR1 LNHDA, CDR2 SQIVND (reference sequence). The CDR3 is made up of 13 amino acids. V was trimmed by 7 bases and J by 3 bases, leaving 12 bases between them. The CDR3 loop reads CASNPDPYYGYTF. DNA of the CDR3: TGTGCCAGTAATCCAGACCCGTACTATGGCTACACCTTC.

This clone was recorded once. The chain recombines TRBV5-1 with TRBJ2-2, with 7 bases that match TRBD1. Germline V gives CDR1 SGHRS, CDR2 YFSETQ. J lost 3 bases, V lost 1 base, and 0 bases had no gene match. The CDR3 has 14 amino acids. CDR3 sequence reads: CASSLQGDTGELFF. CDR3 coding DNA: TGCGCCAGCAGCTTGCAGGGGGACACCGGGGAGCTGTTTTTT.

In DNA, the CDR3 is TGTGCCAGCAGTTTTTCGGGGGGAATGAACACTGAAGCTTTCTTT. Protein: CASSFSGGMNTEAFF. The chain uses TRBV2 and TRBJ1-1; perhaps TRBD1 as D (5 bases). This CDR3 contains 15 residues. The V end lost 5 bases, the J end lost 0 bases, and 13 bases lay between the germline ends. Germline CDR1 reads SNHLY; CDR2 reads FYNNEI.

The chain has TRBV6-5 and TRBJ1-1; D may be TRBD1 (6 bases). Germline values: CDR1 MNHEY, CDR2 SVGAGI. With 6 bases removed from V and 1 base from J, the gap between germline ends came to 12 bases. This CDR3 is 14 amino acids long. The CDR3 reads CASSLGGQNTEAFF. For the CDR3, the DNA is TGTGCCAGCAGCCTCGGGGGCCAGAACACTGAAGCTTTCTTT.

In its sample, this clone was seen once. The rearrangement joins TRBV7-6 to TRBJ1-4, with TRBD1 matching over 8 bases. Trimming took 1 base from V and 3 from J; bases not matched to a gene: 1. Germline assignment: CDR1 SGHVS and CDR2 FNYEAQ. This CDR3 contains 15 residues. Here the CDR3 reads CASSLEQGANEKLFF. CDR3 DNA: TGTGCCAGCAGCTTAGAACAGGGGGCTAATGAAAAACTGTTTTTT.

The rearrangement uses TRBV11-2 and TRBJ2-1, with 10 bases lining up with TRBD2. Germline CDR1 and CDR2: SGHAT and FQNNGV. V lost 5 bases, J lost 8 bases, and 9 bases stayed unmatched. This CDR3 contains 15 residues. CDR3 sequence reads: CASSKVSGGSYEQFF. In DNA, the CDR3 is TGTGCCAGCAGCAAAGTTAGCGGGGGGTCCTATGAGCAGTTCTTC.

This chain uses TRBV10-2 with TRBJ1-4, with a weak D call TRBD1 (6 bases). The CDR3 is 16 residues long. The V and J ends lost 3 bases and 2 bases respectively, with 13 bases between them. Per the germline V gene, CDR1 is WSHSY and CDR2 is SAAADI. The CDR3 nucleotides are TGCGCCAGCAGTGAAACAGGGAGAATTACTAATGAAAAACTGTTTTTT. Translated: CASSETGRITNEKLFF.

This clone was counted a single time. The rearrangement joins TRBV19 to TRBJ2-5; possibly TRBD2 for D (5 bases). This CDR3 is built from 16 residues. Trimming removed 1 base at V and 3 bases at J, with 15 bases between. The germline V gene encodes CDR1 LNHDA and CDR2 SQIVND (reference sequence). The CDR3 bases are TGTGCCAGTAGTATAGCAGTTGGAGGTGGAGAAGAGACCCAGTACTTC. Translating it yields CASSIAVGGGEETQYF.

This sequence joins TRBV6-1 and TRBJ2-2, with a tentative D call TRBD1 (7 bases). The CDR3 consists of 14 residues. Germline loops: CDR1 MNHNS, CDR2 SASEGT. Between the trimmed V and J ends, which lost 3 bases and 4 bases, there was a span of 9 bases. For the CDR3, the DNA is TGTGCCAGCAGTGACAGGGGGGTCACCGGGGAGCTGTTTTTT. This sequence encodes CASSDRGVTGELFF.

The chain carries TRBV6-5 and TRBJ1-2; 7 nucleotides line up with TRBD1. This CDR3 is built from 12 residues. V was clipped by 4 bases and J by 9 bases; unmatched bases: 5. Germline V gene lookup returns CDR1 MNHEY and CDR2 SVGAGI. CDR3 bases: TGTGCCAGCAGTTCGGACAGGCAGCGCTACACCTTC. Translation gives CASSSDRQRYTF.

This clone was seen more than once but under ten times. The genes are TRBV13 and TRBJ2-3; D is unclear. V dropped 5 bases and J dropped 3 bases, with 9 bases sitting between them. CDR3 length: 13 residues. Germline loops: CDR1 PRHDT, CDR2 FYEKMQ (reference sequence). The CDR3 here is CASSRGDTDTQYF. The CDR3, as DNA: TGTGCCAGCAGCCGCGGAGATACAGATACGCAGTATTTT.

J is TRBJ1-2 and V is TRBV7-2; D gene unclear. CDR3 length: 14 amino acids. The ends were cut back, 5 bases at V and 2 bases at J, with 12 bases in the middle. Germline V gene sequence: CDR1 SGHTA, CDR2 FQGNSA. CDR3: CASSTPRENYGYTF. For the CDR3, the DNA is TGTGCCAGCAGCACCCCCCGGGAAAACTATGGCTACACCTTC.

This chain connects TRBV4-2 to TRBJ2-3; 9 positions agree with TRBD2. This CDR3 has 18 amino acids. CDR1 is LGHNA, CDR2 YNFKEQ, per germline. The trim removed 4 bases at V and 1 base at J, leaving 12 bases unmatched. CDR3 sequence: CASSPFRNGGGGTDTQYF. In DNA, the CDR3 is TGTGCCAGCAGCCCCTTTAGGAACGGCGGGGGGGGCACAGATACGCAGTATTTT.

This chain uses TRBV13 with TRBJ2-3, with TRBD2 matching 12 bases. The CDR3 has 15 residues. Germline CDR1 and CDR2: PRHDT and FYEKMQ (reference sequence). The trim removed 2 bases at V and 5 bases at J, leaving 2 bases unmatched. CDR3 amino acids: CASSLRTSGVDTQYF. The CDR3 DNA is TGTGCCAGCAGCTTAAGGACTAGCGGGGTAGATACGCAGTATTTT.

The CDR3, as DNA: TGTGCCAGCAGTGCGATAAGGACAGGCAATGAAAAACTGTTTTTT. This gives the protein CASSAIRTGNEKLFF. This chain joins TRBV2 and TRBJ1-4, with TRBD1 identical over 7 bases. Germline CDR1 and CDR2: SNHLY and FYNNEI. Losses at the gene ends were 4 bases for V and 5 bases for J; bases not matched to a gene: 7. CDR3 length: 15 amino acids. Based on the CDR3 plus reference TRBV2 and TRBJ1-4, the full variable domain is EPEVTQTPSHQVTQMGQEVILRCVPISNHLYFYWYRQILGQKVEFLVSFYNNEISEKSEIFDDQFSVERPDGSNFTLKIRSTKLEDSAMYFCASSAIRTGNEKLFFGSGTQLSVL.

This chain's CDR3 is CASSPPVSGSYEQYF. As DNA, the CDR3 is TGTGCCAGCTCACCACCGGTATCAGGGTCCTACGAGCAGTACTTC. The chain joins TRBV18 to TRBJ2-7; possibly TRBD1 for D (5 bases). V lost 0 bases, J lost 1 base, and 10 bases lay in between. This CDR3 has 15 residues. In germline, CDR1 is KGHSH, CDR2 LQKENI.

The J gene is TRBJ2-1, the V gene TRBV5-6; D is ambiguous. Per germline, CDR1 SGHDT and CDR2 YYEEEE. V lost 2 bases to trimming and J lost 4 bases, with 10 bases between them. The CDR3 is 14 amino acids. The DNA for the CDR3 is TGTGCCAGCAGCTTTGTTAACAGATACAATGAGCAGTTCTTC. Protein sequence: CASSFVNRYNEQFF.

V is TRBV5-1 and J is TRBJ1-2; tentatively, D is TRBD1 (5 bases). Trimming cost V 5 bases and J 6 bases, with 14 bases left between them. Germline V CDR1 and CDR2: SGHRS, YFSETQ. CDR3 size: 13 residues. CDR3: CASRAGTIDGYTF. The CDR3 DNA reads TGCGCCAGCAGGGCAGGGACCATCGATGGCTACACCTTC.

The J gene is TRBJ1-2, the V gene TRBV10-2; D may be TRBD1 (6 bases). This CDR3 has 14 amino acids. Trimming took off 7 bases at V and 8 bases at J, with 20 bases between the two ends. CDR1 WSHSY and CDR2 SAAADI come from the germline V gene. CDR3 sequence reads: CASTQTGIGGGYTF. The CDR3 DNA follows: TGCGCCAGCACCCAAACAGGGATCGGGGGGGGCTACACCTTC.

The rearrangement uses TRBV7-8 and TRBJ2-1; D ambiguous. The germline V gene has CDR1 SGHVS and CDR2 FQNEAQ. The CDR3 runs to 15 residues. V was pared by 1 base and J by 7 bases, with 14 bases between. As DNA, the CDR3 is TGTGCCAGCAGCTTAGGATTAGCCCTACTTAATGAGCAGTTCTTC. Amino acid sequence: CASSLGLALLNEQFF.

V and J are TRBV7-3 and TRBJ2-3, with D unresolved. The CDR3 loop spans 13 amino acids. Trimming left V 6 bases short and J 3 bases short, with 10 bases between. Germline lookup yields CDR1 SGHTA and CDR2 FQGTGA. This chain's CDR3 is CASRSDGTDTQYF. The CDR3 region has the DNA TGTGCCAGCAGATCGGATGGGACAGATACGCAGTATTTT.

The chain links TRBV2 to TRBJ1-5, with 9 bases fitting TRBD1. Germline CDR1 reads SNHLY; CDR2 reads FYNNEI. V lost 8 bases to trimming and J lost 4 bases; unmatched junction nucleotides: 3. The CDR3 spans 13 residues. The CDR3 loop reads CASGQGINQPQHF. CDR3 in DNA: TGTGCCAGCGGACAGGGGATTAATCAGCCCCAGCATTTT.

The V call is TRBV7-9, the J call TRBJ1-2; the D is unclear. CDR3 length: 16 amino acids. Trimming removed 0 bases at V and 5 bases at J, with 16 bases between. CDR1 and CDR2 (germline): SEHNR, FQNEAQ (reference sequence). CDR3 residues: CASSLAGRRGTYGYTF. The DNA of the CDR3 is TGTGCCAGCAGCTTAGCGGGAAGGCGAGGTACTTATGGCTACACCTTC.

This chain's CDR3 is CASSITGGSSYEQYF. The CDR3 DNA is TGTGCCAGCAGCATCACAGGGGGGAGCTCCTACGAGCAGTACTTC. The chain has TRBV11-2 and TRBJ2-7, with 8 nucleotides matching TRBD1. The V gene end was trimmed by 5 bases and the J gene end by 0 bases; junction bases not matched to a gene: 6. CDR1 and CDR2 (germline): SGHAT, FQNNGV. This CDR3 contains 15 residues.

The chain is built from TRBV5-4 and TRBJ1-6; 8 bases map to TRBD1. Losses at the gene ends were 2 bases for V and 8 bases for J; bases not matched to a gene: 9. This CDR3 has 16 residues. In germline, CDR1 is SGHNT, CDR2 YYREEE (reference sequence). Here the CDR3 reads CASSFIDRGSYSPLHF. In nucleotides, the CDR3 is TGTGCCAGCAGCTTTATAGACAGGGGTTCGTATTCACCCCTCCACTTT.

The CDR3 is CASTLVGGANVLTF. The DNA of the CDR3 is TGTGCCAGTACCTTGGTTGGTGGGGCCAACGTCCTGACTTTC. The V gene is TRBV19, the J gene TRBJ2-6; the D is unclear. This CDR3 contains 14 residues. Between the trimmed V and J ends, which lost 7 bases and 3 bases, there was a span of 10 bases. CDR1 is LNHDA and CDR2 is SQIVND in the germline V gene (reference sequence).

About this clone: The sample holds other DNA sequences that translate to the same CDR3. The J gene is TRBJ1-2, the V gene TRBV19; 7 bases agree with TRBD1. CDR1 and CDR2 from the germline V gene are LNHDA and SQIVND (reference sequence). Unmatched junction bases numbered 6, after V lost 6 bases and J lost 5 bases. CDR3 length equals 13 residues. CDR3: CASSIDREYGYTF. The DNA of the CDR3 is TGTGCCAGTAGCATCGACAGGGAGTATGGCTACACCTTC.